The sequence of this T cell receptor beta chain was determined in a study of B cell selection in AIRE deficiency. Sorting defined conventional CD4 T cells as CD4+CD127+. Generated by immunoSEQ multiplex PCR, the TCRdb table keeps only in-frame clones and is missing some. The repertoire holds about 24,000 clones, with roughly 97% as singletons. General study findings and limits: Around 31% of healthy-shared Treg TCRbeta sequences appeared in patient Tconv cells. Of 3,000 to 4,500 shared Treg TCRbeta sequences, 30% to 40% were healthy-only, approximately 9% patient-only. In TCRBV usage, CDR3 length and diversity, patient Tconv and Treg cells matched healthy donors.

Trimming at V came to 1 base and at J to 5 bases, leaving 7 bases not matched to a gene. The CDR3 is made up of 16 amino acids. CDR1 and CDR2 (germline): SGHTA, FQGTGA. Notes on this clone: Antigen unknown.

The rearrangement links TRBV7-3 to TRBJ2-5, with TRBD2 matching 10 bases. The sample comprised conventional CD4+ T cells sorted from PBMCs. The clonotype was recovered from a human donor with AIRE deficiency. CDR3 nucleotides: TGTGCCAGCAGCTTAATAGGAGCGGGAGGGTCGGAGACCCAGTACTTC. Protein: CASSLIGAGGSETQYF.